The 17 T cell receptor beta chains presented below share a single source sample, sequenced in a study of regulatory T cells in long-lasting Graves disease (dated by TCRdb to 2020 to 2023). The protocol used for the library was multiplex PCR. The listed sequencing device is Illumina HiSeq 4000. TCR beta libraries were built with iRepertoire HTBI primers and Arm-PCR amplification of CDR3 regions. The public sequencing data were trimmed at Q25 with fastp and processed into clonotypes with MiXCR by TCRdb, which kept only in-frame beta chains. Rows are combined by CDR3 protein, so each entry shows the most common genes and DNA. A total of roughly 560,000 distinct CDR3 sequences appear in this sample, 16% of them only once. 20% to 25% of the sample is in the top ten clones. The time point label for this specimen denotes: newly diagnosed GD, antithyroid drugs for less than 3 months. RNA was extracted from PBMCs in TRIzol for both TCR sequencing and RNA sequencing.

This same sample was also taken into another study, of T cells in Graves' hyperthyroidism and ophthalmopathy.

The starting material was peripheral blood mononuclear cells (PBMCs), obtained at new diagnosis, from a patient treated with antithyroid drugs. These receptors came from a woman aged 35 to 60 with Graves disease. Donor details come from another sample of the same person, matched by shared clones.

The chain carries TRBV5-1 and TRBJ1-2; D is uncertain. The germline V and J ends were trimmed by 3 bases and 5 bases, with 17 bases remaining between them. CDR1 SGHRS and CDR2 YFSETQ come from the germline V gene. The CDR3 is 15 amino acids. The CDR3 is CASSSTARSEYGYTF. CDR3 in DNA: TGCGCCAGCAGCTCGACCGCGCGGTCGGAATATGGCTACACCTTC.

Only one count was recorded for this clonotype. A much more abundant neighbour one base away suggests this may be a read error. The conserved closing phenylalanine or tryptophan is absent in this CDR3, likely reflecting a read error. The V gene is TRBV5-1, the J gene TRBJ1-1, with D possibly TRBD1 on 5 matching bases. CDR3 length: 13 amino acids. Trimming took off 3 bases at V and 5 bases at J, with 11 bases between the two ends. Looked up from germline, CDR1 is SGHRS and CDR2 is YFSETQ. CDR3 sequence (DNA): TGCGCCAGCAGCTCGGGGGAAGAAACTGAAGCTTTCCTT. Its protein is CASSSGEETEAFL.

The sample holds many counts of this clonotype. This chain uses TRBV29-1 with TRBJ2-3; the D is unclear. V was trimmed by 7 bases and J by 6 bases, leaving 11 bases between them. CDR1 is SQVTM and CDR2 is ANQGSEA in the germline V gene. The CDR3 runs 11 residues. The CDR3 DNA is TGCAGCGCGAGATATGGGGATACGCAGTATTTT. It encodes CSARYGDTQYF.

This clonotype occurred a few times. This chain joins TRBV27 and TRBJ1-2; TRBD1 aligns across 8 bases. The CDR3 contains 15 residues. V gave up 7 bases and J gave up 2 bases; unmatched junction bases: 9. Per the germline V gene, CDR1 is MNHEY and CDR2 is SMNVEV (reference sequence). In DNA form, the CDR3 reads TGTGCCAGCACCCCATTGGGGACAGGAAACTATGGCTACACCTTC. This gives the protein CASTPLGTGNYGYTF.

This clonotype occurred many times. The V and J genes are TRBV11-2 and TRBJ1-1, with D possibly matching TRBD1 (6 bases). Trimming took off 8 bases at V and 1 base at J, with 14 bases between the two ends. This CDR3 spans 14 amino acids. In germline, CDR1 is SGHAT, CDR2 FQNNGV. CDR3 region: CASQRGFANTEAFF. Here the CDR3 DNA reads TGTGCCAGCCAGAGGGGGTTTGCGAACACTGAAGCTTTCTTT.

This clonotype was seen a handful of times. The rearrangement links TRBV18 to TRBJ2-5; D gene unclear. V shed 2 bases and J shed 4 bases, with 8 bases lying between them. The V gene's germline CDR1 is KGHSH and CDR2 LQKENI. The CDR3 contains 13 residues. As DNA, the CDR3 is TGTGCCAGCTCACCAAACGCCAGAGAGACCCAGTACTTC. Its translation is CASSPNARETQYF.

This clonotype showed up many times. The chain couples TRBV11-2 to TRBJ1-1, with TRBD1 identical over 9 bases. The CDR3 loop spans 15 amino acids. Per germline, CDR1 SGHAT and CDR2 FQNNGV. The V gene end was trimmed by 4 bases and the J gene end by 5 bases; junction bases not matched to a gene: 8. CDR3 DNA sequence: TGTGCCAGCAGCTCTAACAGGGGGCGCGTTACTGAAGCTTTCTTT. Its translation is CASSSNRGRVTEAFF.

Worth noting for this clonotype: A much larger clonotype is one base distant, so this may be a read error. Here the CDR3 reads CASSLSSPGGELSF. The CDR3 DNA reads as TGTGCCAGCAGTCTATCAAGCCCCGGCGGGGAGCTGTCTTTT. The chain recombines TRBV28 with TRBJ2-2; TRBD2 might be the D (6 bases). The CDR3 sequence is 14 residues long. Germline V gene lookup returns CDR1 MDHEN and CDR2 SYDVKM.

Turning to this clonotype: This may stem from a read error, because a much larger clone lies one nucleotide away. The chain is built from TRBV11-2 and TRBJ2-7, with D tentatively TRBD1 or TRBD2 (6 bases each). The CDR3 spans 17 residues. The germline gives CDR1 SGHAT, CDR2 FQNNGV. The CDR3: CASSSLGGGLRGYERYF. The CDR3 DNA sequence: TGTGCCAGCAGCTCCCTAGGGGGAGGATTACGTGGCTACGAGCGGTACTTC.

This clonotype was found a few times. The genes are TRBV19 and TRBJ1-5; no clear D gene. V was clipped by 7 bases and J by 0 bases, with 22 bases between them. This CDR3 comprises 18 residues. Germline V lookup: CDR1 LNHDA, CDR2 SQIVND (reference sequence). The CDR3 loop reads CASKDELKGGISNQPQHF. The CDR3 DNA is TGTGCCAGTAAAGACGAACTAAAGGGCGGGATTAGCAATCAGCCCCAGCATTTT.

This clonotype was picked up many times. CDR3 protein: CASSPGGFQETQYF. As DNA, the CDR3 is TGTGCCAGCTCTCCTGGGGGGTTCCAAGAGACCCAGTACTTC. V gene TRBV12-3 or TRBV12-4 combines with J gene TRBJ2-5, with D possibly being TRBD2 (6 bases). Trimming pared 8 bases from V and 1 base from J, leaving 14 bases between. This CDR3 is 14 amino acids long.

This clonotype was picked up many times. CDR3 bases: TGTGCCAGCAGTGAAGGAGTTCAAGAGACCCAGTACTTC. It is translated as CASSEGVQETQYF. The chain couples TRBV6-1 to TRBJ2-5; D not resolved. The CDR3 contains 13 residues. The ends were cut back, 1 base at V and 2 bases at J, with 5 bases in the middle. The germline CDR1 and CDR2 sequences are MNHNS and SASEGT.

This clonotype appeared a few times. This chain uses TRBV20-1 with TRBJ1-5; D might be TRBD1 (5 bases). The CDR3 contains 15 residues. V was trimmed by 0 bases and J by 5 bases, leaving 14 bases between them. CDR1 is DFQATT, CDR2 SNEGSKA, per germline (reference sequence). CDR3 residues: CSARDSDLRDQPQHF. The DNA for the CDR3 is TGCAGTGCTAGAGATTCCGACCTCAGGGATCAGCCCCAGCATTTT.

The sample holds many counts of this clonotype. This chain uses TRBV2 with TRBJ2-1, with D maybe TRBD2 (6 bases). Trimming removed 3 bases at V and 8 bases at J, with 17 bases between. The germline CDR1 and CDR2 sequences are SNHLY and FYNNEI. The CDR3 sequence is 15 residues long. In DNA, the CDR3 is TGTGCCAGCAGTGACTTCGGGGGAGAGTGGGATGAGCAGTTCTTC. Encoded protein: CASSDFGGEWDEQFF.

The sample holds many counts of this clonotype. The chain joins TRBV12-3 or TRBV12-4 to TRBJ2-7; D possibly corresponds to TRBD1 (6 bases). Trimming removed 5 bases from V and 3 bases from J, with 14 bases in between. This CDR3 spans 14 amino acids. The CDR3 bases are TGTGCCAGCAGTATTCAGGGGACCGACTACGAGCAGTACTTC. Translating gives CASSIQGTDYEQYF.

This clonotype was seen at least ten times. The rearrangement joins TRBV20-1 to TRBJ1-5, with 8 bases lining up with TRBD1. This CDR3 comprises 13 residues. Per the germline V gene, CDR1 is DFQATT and CDR2 is SNEGSKA (reference sequence). V was clipped by 3 bases and J by 7 bases; unmatched bases: 5. The CDR3 DNA is TGCAGTGCTAGGACAGGGGTCGGACAGCCCCAGCATTTT. The encoded protein is CSARTGVGQPQHF.

The genes are TRBV6-1 and TRBJ1-5; D ambiguous. The length of the CDR3 is 13 residues. Germline values: CDR1 MNHNS, CDR2 SASEGT. Deletions cut 3 bases from V and 5 bases from J, with 8 bases between. DNA for the CDR3: TGTGCCAGCAGTGAGGATTTGGATCAGCCCCAGCATTTT. This translates into CASSEDLDQPQHF.